Following are 15 T cell receptor beta chains from one sample sequenced in a study of cytomegalovirus exposure and HLA in healthy donors. Both 60 Vbeta primers and 13 Jbeta primers went into the PCR. Clones were read by immunoSEQ multiplex PCR, and TCRdb kept only the in-frame ones, dropping some. This sample carries under 200,000 clones, about 70% of them seen once, and the ten largest clones take less than 5%. The sample taken for sequencing was PBMCs. The receptors derive from a woman aged 18-29 years in good health and CMV-seropositive.

The chain combines TRBV2 with TRBJ2-1, with TRBD2 identical over 13 bases. CDR1 is SNHLY, CDR2 FYNNEI, per germline. This CDR3 has 16 amino acids. The V segment lost 6 bases and the J segment 10 bases; nucleotides outside the gene matches: 12. Here the CDR3 reads CASSGKLAGGHIEQFF. CDR3 DNA sequence: TGTGCCAGCAGCGGAAAACTAGCGGGGGGGCATATCGAGCAGTTCTTC.

The chain couples TRBV28 to TRBJ2-1; D remains ambiguous. Deletions cut 1 base from V and 1 base from J, with 11 bases between. Per the germline V gene, CDR1 is MDHEN and CDR2 is SYDVKM. This CDR3 region has 16 residues. CDR3 nucleotide sequence: TGTGCCAGCAGTTTATTATATAAGCTATCCTACAATGAGCAGTTCTTC. Protein product: CASSLLYKLSYNEQFF.

The chain carries TRBV19 and TRBJ2-7; 7 bases fit TRBD1. CDR3 length: 18 amino acids. Trimming took 4 bases from V and 3 from J; bases not matched to a gene: 18. Germline V gene lookup returns CDR1 LNHDA and CDR2 SQIVND (reference sequence). CDR3 sequence reads: CASSTTPPLLQGNYEQYF. The CDR3 nucleotides are TGTGCCAGTAGTACTACCCCCCCGTTGCTACAGGGGAACTACGAGCAGTACTTC.

The chain recombines TRBV6-1 with TRBJ1-2, with TRBD1 as a possible D gene (6 bases). The CDR3 is 12 residues long. Per the germline V gene, CDR1 is MNHNS and CDR2 is SASEGT. Trimming took 8 bases from V and 7 from J, leaving 14 bases between them. The CDR3 nucleotides read TGTGCCAGCGTACGGGACATTCGTGGCTACACCTTC. It translates to CASVRDIRGYTF.

This clone turned up a few times. This chain uses TRBV4-1 with TRBJ1-4, with 10 positions matching TRBD1. Germline loops: CDR1 MGHRA, CDR2 YSYEKL. V shed 4 bases, J shed 8 bases, and the junction held 7 bases outside the gene matches. The CDR3 is made up of 15 amino acids. CDR3 protein: CASSRAGTGDEKLFF. Written as DNA, the CDR3 is TGCGCCAGCAGCCGGGCCGGGACAGGGGACGAAAAACTGTTTTTT.

This clone was recorded once. This sequence joins TRBV7-9 and TRBJ2-1, with D hard to call. V lost 4 bases and J 0 bases, leaving 13 bases between the germline ends. The CDR3 has 16 residues. The V gene's germline CDR1 is SEHNR and CDR2 FQNEAQ (reference sequence). CDR3 DNA: TGTGCCAGCAGCTCTACAGTCCTGAGCTCCTACAATGAGCAGTTCTTC. Protein: CASSSTVLSSYNEQFF.

This clone was counted a few times. The chain has TRBV18 and TRBJ2-6; D is perhaps TRBD1 (6 bases). The CDR3 covers 16 residues. Trimming pared 5 bases from V and 4 bases from J, leaving 15 bases between. Looked up from germline, CDR1 is KGHSH and CDR2 is LQKENI. The CDR3 region is CASSAWTDPGANVLTF. The CDR3 bases are TGTGCCAGCTCAGCGTGGACAGACCCCGGGGCCAACGTCCTGACTTTC. Filled out from reference TRBV18 and TRBJ2-6, the complete variable domain reads NAGVMQNPRHLVRRRGQEARLRCSPMKGHSHVYWYRQLPEEGLKFMVYLQKENIIDESGMPKERFSAEFPKEGPSILRIQQVVRGDSAAYFCASSAWTDPGANVLTFGAGSRLTVL.

The genes are TRBV2 and TRBJ2-1; possibly TRBD1 for D (5 bases). This CDR3 is 14 amino acids long. Trimming stripped 11 bases from V and 6 bases from J, with 20 bases between. CDR1 and CDR2 (germline): SNHLY, FYNNEI. Here the CDR3 reads CAQQGQGTINEQFF. As DNA, the CDR3 is TGTGCCCAGCAAGGGCAGGGAACAATCAATGAGCAGTTCTTC.

The V call is TRBV28, the J call TRBJ1-2; D possibly corresponds to TRBD1 (5 bases). The CDR3 spans 13 residues. Per the germline V gene, CDR1 is MDHEN and CDR2 is SYDVKM. V lost 5 bases to trimming and J lost 2 bases, with 9 bases between them. CDR3 sequence reads: CASSISGNYGYTF. CDR3 DNA: TGTGCCAGCAGTATATCAGGGAACTATGGCTACACCTTC.

This clone was seen more than once but under ten times. V and J are TRBV6-5 and TRBJ2-7; 7 nucleotides match TRBD1. V was clipped by 5 bases and J by 3 bases; unmatched bases: 10. Looked up from germline, CDR1 is MNHEY and CDR2 is SVGAGI. The CDR3 consists of 15 residues. The CDR3: CASSQTGQQYYEQYF. The CDR3 region has the DNA TGTGCCAGCAGTCAAACGGGACAGCAGTACTACGAGCAGTACTTC.

The V gene is TRBV30, the J gene TRBJ1-2, with a possible D match to TRBD1 (6 bases). Trimming left V 4 bases short and J 8 bases short, with 14 bases between. Germline V gene data show CDR1 as GTSNPN and CDR2 as SVGIG (reference sequence). The CDR3 loop spans 12 amino acids. CDR3 DNA sequence: TGTGCCTGGACTACAGGGTCGCGGGGCTACACCTTC. Its translation: CAWTTGSRGYTF.

This sequence joins TRBV6-4 and TRBJ2-4; no definite D call. Trimming removed 4 bases at V and 3 bases at J, with 7 bases between. The CDR3 consists of 13 residues. The germline gives CDR1 MRHNA, CDR2 SNTAGT. CDR3: CASSAEDKNIQYF. The CDR3 DNA reads as TGTGCCAGCAGTGCAGAGGACAAAAACATTCAGTACTTC.

This clone was observed a few times. This chain uses TRBV4-1 with TRBJ2-7, with 8 bases fitting TRBD1. There are 14 residues in the CDR3. CDR1 is MGHRA and CDR2 is YSYEKL in the germline V gene. After removal of 2 bases from V and 0 bases from J, the junction contained 0 bases not matched to a gene. DNA for the CDR3: TGCGCCAGCAGCCAAACAGGGGGCTCCTACGAGCAGTACTTC. Its protein is CASSQTGGSYEQYF.

This clone was seen once. This sequence joins TRBV7-9 and TRBJ1-2, with D unclear. The CDR3 loop spans 13 amino acids. V was cut by 6 bases and J by 1 base, with 9 bases left in between. Germline V CDR1 and CDR2: SEHNR, FQNEAQ (reference sequence). The CDR3 spells CASSLGVNYGYTF. CDR3 sequence (DNA): TGTGCCAGCAGTCTCGGGGTTAACTATGGCTACACCTTC.

The J gene is TRBJ1-4, the V gene TRBV19, with 10 bases lining up with TRBD1. With V trimmed by 3 bases and J by 8 bases, 6 bases remained unmatched. The V gene's germline CDR1 is LNHDA and CDR2 SQIVND (reference sequence). This CDR3 contains 15 residues. The CDR3 loop is CASSMRDRGVEKLFF. The DNA of the CDR3 is TGTGCCAGTAGTATGAGGGACAGGGGAGTCGAAAAACTGTTTTTT.